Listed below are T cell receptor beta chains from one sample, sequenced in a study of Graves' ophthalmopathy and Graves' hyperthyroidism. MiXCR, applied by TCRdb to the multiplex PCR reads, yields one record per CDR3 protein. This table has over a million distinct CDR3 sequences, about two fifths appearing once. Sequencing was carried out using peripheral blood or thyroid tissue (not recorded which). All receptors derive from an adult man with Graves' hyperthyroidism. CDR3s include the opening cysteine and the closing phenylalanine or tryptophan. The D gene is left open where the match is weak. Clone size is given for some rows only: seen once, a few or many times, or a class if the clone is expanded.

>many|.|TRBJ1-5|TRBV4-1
CASSQPRTVQPQHF
TGCGCCAGCAGCCAACCCAGGACAGTTCAGCCCCAGCATTTT
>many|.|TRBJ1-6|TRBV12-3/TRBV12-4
CASSFRTVDNSPLHF
TGTGCCAGCAGTTTTCGGACAGTTGATAATTCACCCCTCCACTTT
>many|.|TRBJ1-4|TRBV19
CASSSGRKGEKLFF
TGTGCCAGTAGTAGCGGACGTAAGGGGGAAAAACTGTTTTTT
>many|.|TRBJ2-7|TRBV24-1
CATSDPTEKTYEQYF
TGTGCCACCAGTGATCCGACAGAAAAGACCTACGAGCAGTACTTC
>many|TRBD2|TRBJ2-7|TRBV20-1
CSALGVAGAYEQYF
TGCAGTGCCCTGGGCGTAGCGGGGGCCTACGAGCAGTACTTC
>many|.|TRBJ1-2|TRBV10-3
CAISANYGYTF
TGTGCCATCAGCGCTAACTATGGCTACACCTTC
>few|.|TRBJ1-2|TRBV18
CASSPRQDSEGTF
TGTGCCAGCTCACCTAGACAGGACTCGGAGGGCACCTTC
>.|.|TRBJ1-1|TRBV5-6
CASSLGVRAEAFF
TGTGCCAGCAGCTTGGGGGTTCGTGCTGAAGCTTTCTTT
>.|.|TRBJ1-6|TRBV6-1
CASSYLQGDNSPLHF
TGTGCCAGCAGTTACCTGCAGGGAGATAATTCACCCCTCCACTTT
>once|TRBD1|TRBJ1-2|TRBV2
CASRARTGGYTF
TGTGCCAGCAGGGCAAGGACAGGTGGCTACACCTTC
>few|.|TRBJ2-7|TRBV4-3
CASSQVHGVYEQYF
TGCGCCAGCAGCCAAGTCCACGGAGTTTACGAGCAGTACTTC
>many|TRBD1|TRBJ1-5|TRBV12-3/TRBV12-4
CASSRDRGDQPQHF
TGTGCCAGCAGCCGCGACAGGGGTGATCAGCCCCAGCATTTT
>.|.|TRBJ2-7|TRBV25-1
CATTSGRPYEQYF
TGTGCCACCACGTCCGGGAGACCCTACGAGCAGTACTTC
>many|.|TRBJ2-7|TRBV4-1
CASSQVTRAKTYEQYF
TGCGCCAGCAGCCAAGTGACGCGGGCCAAGACCTACGAGCAGTACTTC
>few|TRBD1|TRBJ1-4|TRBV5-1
CATKQGSSGVGEKLFF
TGCGCCACAAAACAGGGGAGCTCCGGGGTTGGTGAAAAACTGTTTTTT
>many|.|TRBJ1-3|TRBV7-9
CASSPQATGNTIYF
TGTGCCAGCAGCCCTCAGGCTACTGGAAACACCATATATTTT
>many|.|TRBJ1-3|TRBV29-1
CSVERGRETGNTIYF
TGCAGCGTTGAACGAGGCAGGGAGACTGGAAACACCATATATTTT
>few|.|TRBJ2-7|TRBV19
CASTHRASKAYEQYF
TGTGCCAGTACCCATAGGGCCAGTAAAGCCTACGAGCAGTACTTC
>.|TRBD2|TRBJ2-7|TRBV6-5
CASSPREGYEQYF
TGTGCCAGTAGCCCACGGGAGGGTTACGAGCAGTACTTC
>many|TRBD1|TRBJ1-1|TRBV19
CASQADRGRDTEAFF
TGTGCCAGCCAAGCGGACAGGGGACGGGACACTGAAGCTTTCTTT
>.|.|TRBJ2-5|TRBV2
CASSWGPVETQYF
TGTGCCAGCAGTTGGGGGCCGGTGGAGACCCAGTACTTC
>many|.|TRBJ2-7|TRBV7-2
CASSTSRGPGLYEQYF
TGTGCCAGCAGCACAAGCAGAGGGCCCGGATTATACGAGCAGTACTTC
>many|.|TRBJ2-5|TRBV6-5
CASSYSTAQETQYF
TGTGCCAGCAGTTACTCCACGGCTCAAGAGACCCAGTACTTC
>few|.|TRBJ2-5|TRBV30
CAWSPHFQETQYF
TGTGCCTGGAGTCCCCACTTCCAAGAGACCCAGTACTTC
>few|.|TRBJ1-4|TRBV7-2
CASSPGFGNEKLFF
TGTGCCAGCAGCCCAGGGTTTGGTAATGAAAAACTGTTTTTT
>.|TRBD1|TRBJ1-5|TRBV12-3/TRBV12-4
CASSSGQGVGNQPQHF
TGTGCCAGCAGCTCGGGACAGGGGGTGGGCAATCAGCCCCAGCATTTT
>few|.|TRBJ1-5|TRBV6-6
CASMSNVWNQPQHF
TGTGCCAGCATGTCCAACGTGTGGAATCAGCCCCAGCATTTT
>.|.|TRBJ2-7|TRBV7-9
CASSLVPFRGPRSLYEQYF
TGTGCCAGCAGCTTAGTCCCCTTCAGGGGCCCTAGATCCCTGTACGAGCAGTACTTC
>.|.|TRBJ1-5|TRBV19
CAWRASQGNQPQHF
TGTGCCTGGAGGGCCTCTCAGGGTAATCAGCCCCAGCATTTT
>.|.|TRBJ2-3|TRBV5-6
CASSLVTTSTDTQYF
TGTGCCAGCAGCTTGGTAACAACGAGCACAGATACGCAGTATTTT
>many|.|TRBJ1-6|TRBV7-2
CASRKEGGSYNSPLHF
TGTGCCAGCAGAAAAGAGGGGGGCTCCTATAATTCACCCCTCCACTTT
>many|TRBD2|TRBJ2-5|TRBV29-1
CSAGLVGETQYF
TGCAGCGCCGGACTAGTTGGAGAGACCCAGTACTTC
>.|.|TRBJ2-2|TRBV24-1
CATSDSYRKAGELFF
TGTGCCACCAGTGATTCCTACAGGAAAGCCGGGGAGCTGTTTTTT
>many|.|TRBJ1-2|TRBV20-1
CSARPAQGTHGYTF
TGCAGTGCTAGACCAGCCCAGGGGACTCATGGCTACACCTTC
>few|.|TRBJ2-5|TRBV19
CASSIGSGDKGETQYF
TGTGCCAGTAGTATAGGGTCTGGGGACAAGGGGGAGACCCAGTACTTC
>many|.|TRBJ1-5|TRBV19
CASSIALYSNQPQHF
TGTGCCAGTAGTATAGCTCTCTATAGCAATCAGCCCCAGCATTTT
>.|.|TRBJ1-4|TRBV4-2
CASSQDFARITTNEKLFF
TGTGCCAGCAGCCAAGACTTCGCCCGGATTACAACTAATGAAAAACTGTTTTTT
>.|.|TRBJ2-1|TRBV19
CASSNRGIHEQFF
TGTGCCAGTAGTAACCGAGGGATTCATGAGCAGTTCTTC
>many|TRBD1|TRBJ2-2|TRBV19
CASSRGGTANTGELFF
TGTGCCAGTAGCCGAGGGGGCACAGCGAACACCGGGGAGCTGTTTTTT
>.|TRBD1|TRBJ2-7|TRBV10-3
CAIWDRGMWEQYF
TGTGCCATCTGGGACAGGGGAATGTGGGAGCAGTACTTC
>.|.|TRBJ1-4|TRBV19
CASSIDPLQADLKKLFF
TGTGCCAGTAGTATAGATCCCCTCCAGGCCGACCTGAAGAAACTGTTTTTT
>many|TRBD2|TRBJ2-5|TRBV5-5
CASSAGLAGGWGETQYF
TGTGCCAGCAGCGCGGGACTAGCGGGGGGTTGGGGGGAGACCCAGTACTTC
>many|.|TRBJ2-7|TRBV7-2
CASSQPGSLEQYF
TGTGCCAGCAGCCAACCCGGATCCCTCGAGCAGTACTTC
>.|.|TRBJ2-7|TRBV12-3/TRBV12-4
CASSLDKSSYEQYF
TGTGCCAGCAGTTTAGACAAGAGCTCCTACGAGCAGTACTTC
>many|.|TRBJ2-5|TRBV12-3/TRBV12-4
CASSLASGLQETQYF
TGTGCCAGCAGTTTAGCTTCGGGGTTACAAGAGACCCAGTACTTC
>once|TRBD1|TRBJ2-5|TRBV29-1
CSVEDYPGGETQYF
TGCAGCGTTGAAGATTATCCAGGGGGAGAGACCCAGTACTTC
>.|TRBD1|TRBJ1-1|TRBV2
CASKGDSYTEAFF
TGTGCCAGCAAGGGGGACAGTTACACTGAAGCTTTCTTT
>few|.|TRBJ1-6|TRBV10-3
CASTRQVDNSPLHF
TGTGCCAGCACCCGGCAAGTAGATAATTCACCCCTCCACTTT
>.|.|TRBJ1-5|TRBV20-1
CSAPQTSRVWETQHF
TGCAGTGCTCCACAGACTAGCAGGGTGTGGGAGACCCAGCATTTT
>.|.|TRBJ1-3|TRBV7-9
CASSLDRDISGNTIYF
TGTGCCAGCAGCTTGGACCGGGACATCTCTGGAAACACCATATATTTT
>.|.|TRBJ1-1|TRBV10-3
CATSGGSNTEAFF
TGTGCCACCAGTGGGGGCTCGAACACTGAAGCTTTCTTT
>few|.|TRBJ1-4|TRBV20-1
CSARDTRQGEKLFF
TGCAGTGCTAGAGATACCAGGCAAGGTGAAAAACTGTTTTTT
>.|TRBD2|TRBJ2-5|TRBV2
CAKRGYQETQYF
TGTGCCAAGCGGGGGTACCAAGAGACCCAGTACTTC